A selection of T cell receptor beta chains follows, all from one sample in a study of OX40 agonist ivuxolimab in advanced cancers. Here immunoSEQ multiplex PCR was the method, and the copy in TCRdb shows in-frame clones only, minus some. The sample has 60,000 or so clones, roughly 86% seen once; the top ten hold 5% to 5.5%. The sample in question was CD4+ or CD8+ T cells sorted from blood, obtained in a trial of the OX40 agonist ivuxolimab. The receptors come from an adult with an advanced solid tumor such as melanoma, head and neck, liver or kidney cancer. Both conserved end residues are part of each CDR3. The order of the fields is J gene, clone size, V gene, CDR3 protein. Some rows have no size entry. The others give once, few or many, or a class for an expanded clone.

TRBJ2-7 . TRBV7-8 CASSFGRGYEQYF
TRBJ1-3 . TRBV6-5 CASSYRLDSGNTIYF
TRBJ2-5 . TRBV25-1 CASSESGETQYF
TRBJ1-5 . TRBV19 CASSIMVAGVQPQHF
TRBJ1-2 few TRBV7-9 CASSSRASLEGGYTF
TRBJ1-2 . TRBV5-1 CASRGVNYGYTF
TRBJ2-4 . TRBV5-5 CASSLTRGQNIQYF
TRBJ1-4 . TRBV6-5 CASSARDREFEKLFF
TRBJ1-3 . TRBV19 CASSMKAFTGNTIYF
TRBJ1-1 once TRBV7-2 CASSLVGGVTEAFF
TRBJ2-6 once TRBV15 CATSRSGSSGANVLTF
TRBJ1-1 . TRBV4-1 CASSQGFENTEAFF
TRBJ1-2 . TRBV5-6 CASSLSGVGGYTF
TRBJ2-5 . TRBV4-3 CASSQDISGKETQYF
TRBJ1-5 . TRBV27 CASKTGTGLQPQHF
TRBJ1-2 . TRBV6-5 CASSYHRQGANDGYTF
TRBJ1-1 . TRBV7-2 CASSPRELTEAFF
TRBJ1-5 . TRBV27 CASSPTGARSNQPQHF
TRBJ1-1 . TRBV7-9 CASSLNGQNTEAFF
TRBJ2-3 . TRBV4-1 CASSRQPGGTSTDTQYF
TRBJ1-2 . TRBV28 CASSLGDAYGYTF
TRBJ2-7 once TRBV7-9 CASSLPPGQGAGEQYF
TRBJ2-1 . TRBV27 CASSPSTSPNNEQFF
TRBJ2-1 once TRBV7-9 CASSSTTSGRSQIYNEQFF
TRBJ2-7 once TRBV7-2 CASSLDQGSLEQYF
TRBJ2-5 . TRBV9 CASSDPGFETQYF
TRBJ1-1 once TRBV25-1 CASSESQTGGMNTEAFF
TRBJ1-5 . TRBV10-3 CATSGRGQGSNQPQHF
TRBJ2-5 . TRBV18 CASSGRGVETQYF
TRBJ2-3 . TRBV10-1 CASSEKRGTDTQYF
TRBJ2-7 once TRBV6-5 CASSRGGYEQYF
TRBJ2-5 . TRBV28 CASIGETQYF
TRBJ2-3 . TRBV5-1 CASSLEPRGPTDTQYF
TRBJ2-3 . TRBV5-5 CASSLIISGTTDTQYF
TRBJ1-3 . TRBV9 CASSLGTVGSSGNTIYF
TRBJ1-4 . TRBV5-1 CASSYSTGRDEKLFF
TRBJ2-7 . TRBV10-3 CAISVAGGTYEQYF
TRBJ1-6 . TRBV27 CASSLSPPGAGSPLHF
TRBJ2-1 . TRBV9 CASSHDSNPHNEQFF
TRBJ1-3 . TRBV9 CASSGGGIGNTIYF
TRBJ1-1 . TRBV6-5 CASSRVSTEAFF
TRBJ1-1 . TRBV7-3 CASSLTGLEAFF
TRBJ2-7 . TRBV20-1 CSARGLFEQYF
TRBJ1-5 few TRBV10-3 CAITRDPDQPQHF
TRBJ2-1 . TRBV9 CASSVAAVNEQFF
TRBJ1-4 . TRBV18 CASSPRREITGKLFF
TRBJ1-3 . TRBV18 CASSPRLQGSGNTIYF
TRBJ1-6 few TRBV6-5 CASSGTRSAGSPLHF
TRBJ2-1 . TRBV2 CASALAGGYNEQFF
TRBJ2-1 . TRBV14 CASSKGVGAIYNEQFF
TRBJ1-5 . TRBV27 CASGQAIQPQHF
TRBJ1-2 . TRBV18 CASSLSRPLVGGLGYTF
TRBJ2-2 . TRBV27 CAPSGVGGGTGELFF
TRBJ1-4 . TRBV15 CATSRDGRAAPKLFF
TRBJ2-6 . TRBV18 CASSRTWDNSGANVLTF
TRBJ1-1 . TRBV7-8 CASSLVGQGDTEAFF
TRBJ2-5 . TRBV29-1 CSAQTGETQYF
TRBJ2-3 . TRBV7-6 CASSLGGYTDTQYF
TRBJ1-6 . TRBV21-1 CASSDDPFSLHF